Here is one TCR beta chain with its context. Its antigen remains unknown. Time point defined: cycle 4 day 1 (C4D1), after more than 5 weeks of nivolumab. Each patient's relapse followed autologous stem cell transplantation, and brentuximab vedotin exposure varied. The data were taken from a study of PD-1 blockade in classical Hodgkin lymphoma. This table comes from immunoSEQ multiplex PCR, and its TCRdb copy is limited to in-frame clones, with some not included. Among about 93,000 clones listed, more than 70% were seen once. Per germline, CDR1 MDHEN and CDR2 SYDVKM. The CDR3 covers 15 residues. Trimming took 6 bases from V and 9 from J; bases not matched to a gene: 16. Findings of the study overall: Exclusion was the outcome for patients who began nivolumab under 1 year after ASCT.

The chain links TRBV28 to TRBJ2-5, with TRBD1 matching over 7 bases. Sequencing used peripheral blood mononuclear cells (PBMCs), obtained before the fourth cycle of nivolumab. This clonotype originated in a human donor with classical Hodgkin lymphoma. The CDR3 DNA follows: TGTGCCAGCAGCCGAGGGACAGAGCGGCAAGGGGCCCAGTACTTC. It is translated as CASSRGTERQGAQYF.